The T cell receptor beta chain under discussion was sequenced for a study of T cell repertoires in cytomegalovirus infection. General study findings and limits: Summed frequency of public TCR beta families distinguished CMV carriers with the relevant HLA.

V lost 4 bases and J lost 4, with 13 bases in between. The CDR3 contains 14 residues. The germline V gene has CDR1 MGHRA and CDR2 YSYEKL. About this clonotype itself: Its antigen is undetermined.

From the reads, TCRdb called clonotypes with MiXCR, one entry per CDR3 protein. The sample lists over 85,000 distinct CDR3 sequences; approximately 15% were seen once. Specimen: PBMCs. The receptor was isolated from a human donor in good health (CMV status not recorded). Some clones in this sample may be carry-over from other donors' samples. The rearrangement joins TRBV4-1 to TRBJ1-1, with D possibly matching TRBD1 (5 bases). The CDR3 here is CASSPQGRITEAFF. The CDR3 DNA follows: TGCGCCAGCAGCCCCCAGGGACGTATCACTGAAGCTTTCTTT.